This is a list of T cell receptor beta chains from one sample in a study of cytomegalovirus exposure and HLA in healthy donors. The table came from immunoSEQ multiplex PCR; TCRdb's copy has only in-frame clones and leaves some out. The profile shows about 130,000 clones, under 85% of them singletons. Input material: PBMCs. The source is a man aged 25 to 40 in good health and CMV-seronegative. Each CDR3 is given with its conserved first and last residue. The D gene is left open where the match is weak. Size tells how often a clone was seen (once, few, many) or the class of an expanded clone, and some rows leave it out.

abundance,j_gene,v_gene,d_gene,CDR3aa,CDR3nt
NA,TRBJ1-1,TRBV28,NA,CASIVTRNTEAFF,TGTGCCAGCATTGTCACTCGAAACACTGAAGCTTTCTTT
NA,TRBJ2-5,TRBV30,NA,CAWSVLGQKQETQYF,TGTGCCTGGAGTGTACTCGGACAGAAACAAGAGACCCAGTACTTC
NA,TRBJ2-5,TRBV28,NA,CASSFGGQDQETQYF,TGTGCCAGCAGTTTTGGGGGACAAGACCAAGAGACCCAGTACTTC
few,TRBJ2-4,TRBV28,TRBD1,CASSLKGQGANLAKNIQYF,TGTGCCAGCAGTTTAAAGGGACAGGGGGCAAACCTAGCCAAAAACATTCAGTACTTC
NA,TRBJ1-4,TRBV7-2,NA,CASSKQGAATNEKLFF,TGTGCCAGCAGCAAGCAAGGAGCTGCAACTAATGAAAAACTGTTTTTT
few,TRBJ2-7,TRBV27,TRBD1,CASSFRDSSYEQYF,TGTGCCAGCAGTTTTCGGGACAGCTCCTACGAGCAGTACTTC
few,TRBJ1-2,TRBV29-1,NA,CSVESGMGYGYTF,TGCAGCGTTGAATCGGGGATGGGATATGGCTACACCTTC
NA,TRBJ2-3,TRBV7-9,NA,CASSRAVRTDTQYF,TGTGCCAGCAGCCGAGCGGTTCGCACAGATACGCAGTATTTT
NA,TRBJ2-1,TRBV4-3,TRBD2,CASSQDRASGKGNEQFF,TGCGCCAGCAGCCAAGATCGGGCTAGCGGTAAAGGGAATGAGCAGTTCTTC
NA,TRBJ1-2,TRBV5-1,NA,CASSLAGIDSNYGYTF,TGCGCCAGCAGCTTGGCCGGAATAGACAGTAACTATGGCTACACCTTC
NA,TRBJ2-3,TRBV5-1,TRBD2,CASSLLGLATDTQYF,TGCGCCAGCAGCTTGTTGGGACTAGCAACAGATACGCAGTATTTT
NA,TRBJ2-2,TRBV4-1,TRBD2,CASSRISGGPNTGELFF,TGCGCCAGCAGCCGAATCAGCGGGGGGCCGAACACCGGGGAGCTGTTTTTT
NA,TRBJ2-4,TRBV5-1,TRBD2,CASSTGLAAKNIQYF,TGCGCCAGCAGCACCGGACTAGCGGCAAAAAACATTCAGTACTTC
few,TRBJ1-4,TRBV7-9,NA,CASSIRGAIEKLFF,TGTGCCAGCAGCATACGGGGGGCGATCGAAAAACTGTTTTTT
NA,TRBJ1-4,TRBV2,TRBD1,CASNTRGTGEKLFF,TGTGCCAGCAACACTAGGGGGACAGGGGAAAAACTGTTTTTT
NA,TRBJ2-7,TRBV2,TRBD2,CASKLAGGQQYF,TGTGCCAGCAAACTAGCGGGGGGGCAGCAGTACTTC
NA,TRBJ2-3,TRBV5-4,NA,CASSLARTDTQYF,TGTGCCAGCAGCTTAGCGAGAACAGATACGCAGTATTTT
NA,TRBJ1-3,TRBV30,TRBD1,CAWGRGQAGNTIYF,TGTGCCTGGGGCCGAGGACAGGCTGGAAACACCATATATTTT
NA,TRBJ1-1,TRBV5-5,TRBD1,CASSWDSLNTEAFF,TGTGCCAGCAGCTGGGACAGCTTGAACACTGAAGCTTTCTTT
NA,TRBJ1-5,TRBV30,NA,CAWSPAGRSDQPQHF,TGTGCCTGGAGCCCCGCGGGAAGATCAGATCAGCCCCAGCATTTT
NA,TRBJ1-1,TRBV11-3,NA,CASSLVADTEAFF,TGTGCCAGCAGCTTAGTGGCAGACACTGAAGCTTTCTTT
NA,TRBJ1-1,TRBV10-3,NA,CAISDRGEGLTEAFF,TGTGCCATCAGTGACAGGGGCGAGGGGCTCACTGAAGCTTTCTTT
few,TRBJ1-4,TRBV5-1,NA,CASTWRGATNEKLFF,TGCGCCAGCACCTGGAGGGGTGCAACTAATGAAAAACTGTTTTTT
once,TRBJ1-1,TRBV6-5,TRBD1,CASSLRDRNTEAFF,TGTGCCAGCAGCCTACGGGACAGGAACACTGAAGCTTTCTTT
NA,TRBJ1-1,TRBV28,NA,CASIGGWGNTEAFF,TGTGCCAGCATAGGAGGTTGGGGGAACACTGAAGCTTTCTTT
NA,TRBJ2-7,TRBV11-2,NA,CASSLYPGRSTNEQYF,TGTGCCAGCAGCTTATATCCGGGGAGGTCTACGAACGAGCAGTACTTC
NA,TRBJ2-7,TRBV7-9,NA,CASHRGYEGYEQYF,TGTGCCAGCCACCGGGGATACGAGGGCTACGAGCAGTACTTC
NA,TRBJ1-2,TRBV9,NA,CASSDNTIGIYGYTF,TGTGCCAGCTCGGACAACACAATTGGGATCTATGGCTACACCTTC
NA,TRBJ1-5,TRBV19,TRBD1,CASSIWTGESQPQHF,TGTGCCAGTAGTATCTGGACAGGGGAAAGTCAGCCCCAGCATTTT
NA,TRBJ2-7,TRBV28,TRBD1,CASSLLGDRGYEQYF,TGTGCCAGCAGTTTATTGGGGGACAGGGGCTACGAGCAGTACTTC
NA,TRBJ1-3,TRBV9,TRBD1,CASSVAEGAGNTIYF,TGTGCCAGCAGCGTAGCTGAGGGGGCAGGAAACACCATATATTTT
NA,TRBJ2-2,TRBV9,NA,CASTLEEPRNTGELFF,TGTGCCAGCACCTTGGAGGAGCCAAGGAACACCGGGGAGCTGTTTTTT
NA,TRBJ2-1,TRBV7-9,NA,CASSNRDADEQFF,TGTGCCAGCAGCAACAGGGACGCGGATGAGCAGTTCTTC
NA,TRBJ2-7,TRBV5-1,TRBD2,CASSLRSSGAYEQYF,TGCGCCAGCAGCTTACGTTCTAGCGGGGCCTACGAGCAGTACTTC
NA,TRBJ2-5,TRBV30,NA,CAWSSSAETQYF,TGTGCCTGGAGTAGTAGTGCAGAGACCCAGTACTTC
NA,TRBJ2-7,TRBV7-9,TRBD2,CASSRSGHEQYF,TGTGCCAGCAGTCGTAGCGGGCACGAGCAGTACTTC
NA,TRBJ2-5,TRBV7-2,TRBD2,CASSLGLAGVGTQYF,TGTGCCAGCAGCTTAGGACTAGCGGGAGTGGGGACCCAGTACTTC
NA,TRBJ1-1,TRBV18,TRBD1,CASSPDREMSTEAFF,TGTGCCAGCTCACCCGACAGGGAGATGTCCACTGAAGCTTTCTTT
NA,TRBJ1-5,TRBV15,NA,CATSREDRNQPQHF,TGTGCCACCAGCAGAGAGGACAGAAACCAGCCCCAGCATTTT
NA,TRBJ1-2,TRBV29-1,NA,CSVSEGNYGYTF,TGCAGCGTTTCCGAGGGTAACTATGGCTACACCTTC
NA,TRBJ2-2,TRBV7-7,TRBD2,CASRLSGGGPSTGELFF,TGTGCTAGCAGACTCTCTGGGGGAGGGCCAAGCACCGGGGAGCTGTTTTTT
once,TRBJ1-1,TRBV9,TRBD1,CASSERTGANTEAFF,TGTGCCAGCAGCGAACGGACAGGGGCTAACACTGAAGCTTTCTTT